Reported below is one TCR beta chain. The CDR3 consists of 16 residues. Germline trimming cut 4 bases from V and 7 bases from J; bases unmatched to any gene: 13. The V gene's germline CDR1 is ENHRY and CDR2 SYGVKD. Here immunoSEQ multiplex PCR was the method, and the copy in TCRdb shows in-frame clones only, minus some. The sample includes 300,000 to 350,000 clones, 87% of them seen just once. These data are taken from a study of blood T cell repertoires in COVID-19. The sequence was obtained from a man aged 30 to 39 with COVID-19, enrolled during active disease. The sequenced sample consisted of peripheral blood. V and J are TRBV10-3 and TRBJ2-1, with 7 positions matching TRBD2. CDR3 region: CAISGRIVAGLNEQFF. CDR3 bases: TGTGCCATCAGTGGGAGGATAGTTGCGGGACTAAATGAGCAGTTCTTC.